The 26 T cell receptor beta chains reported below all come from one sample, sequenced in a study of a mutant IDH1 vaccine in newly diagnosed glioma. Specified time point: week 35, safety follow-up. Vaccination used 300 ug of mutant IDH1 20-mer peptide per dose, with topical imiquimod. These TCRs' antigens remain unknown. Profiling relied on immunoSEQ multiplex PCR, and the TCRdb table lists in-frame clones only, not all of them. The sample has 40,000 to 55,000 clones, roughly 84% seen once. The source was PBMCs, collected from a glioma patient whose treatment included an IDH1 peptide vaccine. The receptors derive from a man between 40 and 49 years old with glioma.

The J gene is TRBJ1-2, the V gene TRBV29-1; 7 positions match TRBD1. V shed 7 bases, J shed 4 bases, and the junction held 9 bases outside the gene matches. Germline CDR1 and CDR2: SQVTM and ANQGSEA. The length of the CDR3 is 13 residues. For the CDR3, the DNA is TGCAGCGGCGGGTCGACAGGGAGCTATGGCTACACCTTC. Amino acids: CSGGSTGSYGYTF.

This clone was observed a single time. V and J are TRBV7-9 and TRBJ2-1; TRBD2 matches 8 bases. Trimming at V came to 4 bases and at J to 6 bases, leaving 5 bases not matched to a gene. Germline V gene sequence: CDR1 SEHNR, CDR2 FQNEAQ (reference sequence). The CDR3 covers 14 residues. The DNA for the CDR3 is TGTGCCAGCAGCTCTGCACGGGGGGGCAATGAGCAGTTCTTC. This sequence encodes CASSSARGGNEQFF.

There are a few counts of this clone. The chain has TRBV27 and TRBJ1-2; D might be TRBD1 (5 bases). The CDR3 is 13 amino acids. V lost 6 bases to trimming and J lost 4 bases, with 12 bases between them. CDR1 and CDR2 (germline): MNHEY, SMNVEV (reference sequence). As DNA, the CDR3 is TGTGCCAGCAGGGAAGATACAGGCTATGGCTACACCTTC. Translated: CASREDTGYGYTF.

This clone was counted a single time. The CDR3 DNA reads TGCGCCAGCAGCCAACAGGGTGCTCAGTACTTC. Encoded protein: CASSQQGAQYF. J is TRBJ2-4 and V is TRBV4-1; a weak D match, TRBD1 (5 bases). Per the germline V gene, CDR1 is MGHRA and CDR2 is YSYEKL. V was cut by 2 bases and J by 12 bases, with 8 bases left in between. The CDR3 spans 11 residues.

The CDR3 loop reads CASSPGTSGKQETQYF. In DNA, the CDR3 is TGTGCCAGCTCACCAGGGACTAGCGGGAAGCAAGAGACCCAGTACTTC. The rearrangement joins TRBV18 to TRBJ2-5, with 13 bases that match TRBD2. Per germline, CDR1 KGHSH and CDR2 LQKENI. The CDR3 loop spans 16 amino acids. Unmatched junction bases numbered 2, after V lost 2 bases and J lost 2 bases. The full variable domain, in which reference TRBV18 and TRBJ2-5 provide the parts outside the CDR3, is NAGVMQNPRHLVRRRGQEARLRCSPMKGHSHVYWYRQLPEEGLKFMVYLQKENIIDESGMPKERFSAEFPKEGPSILRIQQVVRGDSAAYFCASSPGTSGKQETQYFGPGTRLLVL.

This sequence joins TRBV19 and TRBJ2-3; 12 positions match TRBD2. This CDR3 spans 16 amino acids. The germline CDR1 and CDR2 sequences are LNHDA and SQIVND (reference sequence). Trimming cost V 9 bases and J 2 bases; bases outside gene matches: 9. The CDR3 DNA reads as TGTGCCAGCCAAAGGACTAGCGGGGACTTCACAGATACGCAGTATTTT. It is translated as CASQRTSGDFTDTQYF.

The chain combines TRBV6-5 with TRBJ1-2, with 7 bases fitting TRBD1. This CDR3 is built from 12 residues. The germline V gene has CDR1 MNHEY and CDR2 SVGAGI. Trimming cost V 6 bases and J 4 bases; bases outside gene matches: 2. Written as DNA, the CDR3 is TGTGCCAGCAGGACAGGGATCTATGGCTACACCTTC. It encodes CASRTGIYGYTF.

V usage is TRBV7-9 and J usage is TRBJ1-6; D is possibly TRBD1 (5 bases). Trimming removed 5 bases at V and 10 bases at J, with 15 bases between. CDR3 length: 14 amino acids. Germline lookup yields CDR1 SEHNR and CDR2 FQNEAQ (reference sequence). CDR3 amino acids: CASSLGTGESPLHF. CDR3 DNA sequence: TGTGCCAGCAGCCTCGGGACGGGGGAATCACCCCTCCACTTT. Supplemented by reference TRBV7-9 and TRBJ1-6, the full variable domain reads DTGVSQNPRHKITKRGQNVTFRCDPISEHNRLYWYRQTLGQGPEFLTYFQNEAQLEKSRLLSDRFSAERPKGSFSTLEIQRTEQGDSAMYLCASSLGTGESPLHFGNGTRLTVT.

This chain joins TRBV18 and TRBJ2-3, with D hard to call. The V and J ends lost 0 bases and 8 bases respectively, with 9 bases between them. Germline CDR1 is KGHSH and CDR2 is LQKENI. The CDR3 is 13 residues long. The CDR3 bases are TGTGCCAGCTCACCACCCGCTAGTAGTACGCAGTATTTT. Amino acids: CASSPPASSTQYF. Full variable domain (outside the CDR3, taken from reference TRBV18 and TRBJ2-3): NAGVMQNPRHLVRRRGQEARLRCSPMKGHSHVYWYRQLPEEGLKFMVYLQKENIIDESGMPKERFSAEFPKEGPSILRIQQVVRGDSAAYFCASSPPASSTQYFGPGTRLTVL.

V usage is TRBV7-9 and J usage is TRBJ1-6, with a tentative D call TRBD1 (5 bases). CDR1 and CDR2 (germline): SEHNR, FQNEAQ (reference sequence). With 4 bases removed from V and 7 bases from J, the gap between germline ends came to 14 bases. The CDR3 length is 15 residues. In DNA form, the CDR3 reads TGTGCCAGCAGCTCGGGAGACAGCTCAAATTCACCCCTCCACTTT. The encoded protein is CASSSGDSSNSPLHF. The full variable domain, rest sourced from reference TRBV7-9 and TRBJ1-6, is DTGVSQNPRHKITKRGQNVTFRCDPISEHNRLYWYRQTLGQGPEFLTYFQNEAQLEKSRLLSDRFSAERPKGSFSTLEIQRTEQGDSAMYLCASSSGDSSNSPLHFGNGTRLTVT.

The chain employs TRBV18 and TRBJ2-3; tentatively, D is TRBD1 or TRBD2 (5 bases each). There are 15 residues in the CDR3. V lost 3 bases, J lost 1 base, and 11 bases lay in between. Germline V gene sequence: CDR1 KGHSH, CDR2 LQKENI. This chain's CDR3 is CASSPRDPRTDTQYF. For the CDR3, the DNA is TGTGCCAGCTCACCCAGGGACCCTCGCACAGATACGCAGTATTTT.

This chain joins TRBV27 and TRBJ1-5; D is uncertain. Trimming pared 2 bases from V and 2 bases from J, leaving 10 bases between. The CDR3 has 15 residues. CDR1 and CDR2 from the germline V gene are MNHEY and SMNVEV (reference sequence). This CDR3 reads CASSLRSEGNQPQHF. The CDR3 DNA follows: TGTGCCAGCAGTTTACGTTCGGAGGGCAATCAGCCCCAGCATTTT.

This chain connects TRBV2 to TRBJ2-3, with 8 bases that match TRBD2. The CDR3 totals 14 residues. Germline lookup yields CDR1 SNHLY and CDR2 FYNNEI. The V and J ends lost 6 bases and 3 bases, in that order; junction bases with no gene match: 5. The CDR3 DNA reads TGTGCCAGCAGACTAGCGGTTATGACAGATACGCAGTATTTT. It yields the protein CASRLAVMTDTQYF.

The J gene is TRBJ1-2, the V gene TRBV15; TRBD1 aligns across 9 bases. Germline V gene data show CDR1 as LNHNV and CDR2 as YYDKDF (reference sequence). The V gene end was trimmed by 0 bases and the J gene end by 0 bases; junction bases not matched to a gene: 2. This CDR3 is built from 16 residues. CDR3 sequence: CATSREGTGPNYGYTF. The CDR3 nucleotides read TGTGCCACCAGCAGAGAGGGGACAGGGCCTAACTATGGCTACACCTTC.

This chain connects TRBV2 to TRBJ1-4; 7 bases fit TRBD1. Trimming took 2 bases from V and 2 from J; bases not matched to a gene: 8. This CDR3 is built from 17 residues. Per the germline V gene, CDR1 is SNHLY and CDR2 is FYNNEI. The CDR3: CASSEMGSGGTNEKLFF. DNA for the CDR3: TGTGCCAGCAGTGAAATGGGGTCAGGGGGGACTAATGAAAAACTGTTTTTT.

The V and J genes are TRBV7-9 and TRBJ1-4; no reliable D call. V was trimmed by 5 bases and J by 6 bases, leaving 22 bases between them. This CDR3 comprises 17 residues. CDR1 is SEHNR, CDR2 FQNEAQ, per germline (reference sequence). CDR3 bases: TGTGCCAGCAGCACATACCCCAGGCGGCGGGCTGATGAAAAACTGTTTTTT. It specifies CASSTYPRRRADEKLFF.

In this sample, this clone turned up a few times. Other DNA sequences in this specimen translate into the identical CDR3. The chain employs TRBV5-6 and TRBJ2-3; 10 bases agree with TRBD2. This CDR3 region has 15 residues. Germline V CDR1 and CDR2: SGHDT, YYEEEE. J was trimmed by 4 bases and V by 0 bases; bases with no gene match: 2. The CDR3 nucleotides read TGTGCCAGCAGCTTGGTAGCGGGGGGAGCAGATACGCAGTATTTT. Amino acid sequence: CASSLVAGGADTQYF.

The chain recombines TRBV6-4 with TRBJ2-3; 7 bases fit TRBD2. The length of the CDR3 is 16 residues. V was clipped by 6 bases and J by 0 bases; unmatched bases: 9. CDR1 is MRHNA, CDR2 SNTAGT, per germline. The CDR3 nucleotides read TGTGCCAGCAGCCCGGTGAGCGGGGCCAGCACAGATACGCAGTATTTT. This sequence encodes CASSPVSGASTDTQYF.

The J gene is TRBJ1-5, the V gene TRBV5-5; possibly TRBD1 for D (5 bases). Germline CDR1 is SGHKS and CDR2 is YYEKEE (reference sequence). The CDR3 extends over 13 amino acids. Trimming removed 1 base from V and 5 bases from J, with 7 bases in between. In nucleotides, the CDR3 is TGTGCCAGCAGCTTGAGGGGCTATCAGCCCCAGCATTTT. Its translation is CASSLRGYQPQHF. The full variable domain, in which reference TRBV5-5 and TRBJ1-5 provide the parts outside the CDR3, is DAGVTQSPTHLIKTRGQQVTLRCSPISGHKSVSWYQQVLGQGPQFIFQYYEKEERGRGNFPDRFSARQFPNYSSELNVNALLLGDSALYLCASSLRGYQPQHFGDGTRLSIL.

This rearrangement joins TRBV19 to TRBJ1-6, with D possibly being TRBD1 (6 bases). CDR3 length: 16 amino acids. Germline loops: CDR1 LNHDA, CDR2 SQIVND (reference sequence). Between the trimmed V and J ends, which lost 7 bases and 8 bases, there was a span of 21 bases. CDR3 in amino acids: CASTAYRDPRDSPLHF. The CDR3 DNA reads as TGTGCCAGTACTGCCTACAGGGATCCCCGGGATTCACCCCTCCACTTT.

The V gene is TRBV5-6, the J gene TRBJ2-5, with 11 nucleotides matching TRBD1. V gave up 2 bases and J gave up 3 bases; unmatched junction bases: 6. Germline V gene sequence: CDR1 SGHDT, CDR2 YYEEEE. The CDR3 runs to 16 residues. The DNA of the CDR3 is TGTGCCAGCAGCTTACCGGGACAGGGGGTCAAAGAGACCCAGTACTTC. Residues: CASSLPGQGVKETQYF.

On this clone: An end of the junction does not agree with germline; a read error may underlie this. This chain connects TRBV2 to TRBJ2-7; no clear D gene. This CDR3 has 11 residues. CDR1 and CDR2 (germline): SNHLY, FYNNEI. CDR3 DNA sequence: TGTGCCAGCAGCGAAGCCTACGAGCAGTACTTC. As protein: CASSEAYEQYF.

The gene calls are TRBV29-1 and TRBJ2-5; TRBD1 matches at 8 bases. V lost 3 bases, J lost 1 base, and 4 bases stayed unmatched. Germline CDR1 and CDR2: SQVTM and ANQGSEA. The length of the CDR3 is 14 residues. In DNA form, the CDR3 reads TGCAGCGTTGAGACAGGGGCACGCCAAGAGACCCAGTACTTC. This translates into CSVETGARQETQYF. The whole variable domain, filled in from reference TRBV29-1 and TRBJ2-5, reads SAVISQKPSRDICQRGTSLTIQCQVDSQVTMMFWYRQQPGQSLTLIATANQGSEATYESGFVIDKFPISRPNLTFSTLTVSNMSPEDSSIYLCSVETGARQETQYFGPGTRLLVL.

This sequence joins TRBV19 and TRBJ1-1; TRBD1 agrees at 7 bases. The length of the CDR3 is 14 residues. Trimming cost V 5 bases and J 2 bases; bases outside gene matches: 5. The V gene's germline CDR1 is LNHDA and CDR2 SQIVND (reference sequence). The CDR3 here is CASSLDRRNTEAFF. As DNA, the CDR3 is TGTGCCAGTAGTCTGGACAGGCGCAACACTGAAGCTTTCTTT.

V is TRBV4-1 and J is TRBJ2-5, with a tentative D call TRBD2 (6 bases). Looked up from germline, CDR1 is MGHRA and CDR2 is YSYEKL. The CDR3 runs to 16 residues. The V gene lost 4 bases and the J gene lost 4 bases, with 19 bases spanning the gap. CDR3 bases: TGCGCCAGCAGCCGCTCGACACACGACGGGGGAGAGACCCAGTACTTC. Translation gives CASSRSTHDGGETQYF.

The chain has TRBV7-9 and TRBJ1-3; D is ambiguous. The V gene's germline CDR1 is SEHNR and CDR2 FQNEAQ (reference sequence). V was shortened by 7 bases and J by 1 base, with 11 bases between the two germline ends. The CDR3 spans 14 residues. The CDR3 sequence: CASIPSGSGNTIYF. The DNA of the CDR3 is TGTGCCAGCATTCCCTCAGGTTCTGGAAACACCATATATTTT.